This T cell receptor (beta chain) was sequenced for a study of cytomegalovirus exposure and HLA in healthy donors. Only in-frame clones appear in the TCRdb table, and some are missing; sequencing was by immunoSEQ multiplex PCR. The sample lists approximately 270,000 clones; around 85% were seen once. V lost 5 bases and J 4 bases, leaving 13 bases between the germline ends. This CDR3 region has 14 residues. CDR1 and CDR2 (germline): SGHTA, FQGNSA. About this clone: The antigen remains undetermined.

Study-level results: TCR beta chains numbering 150 to 200 were designated cytomegalovirus-associated. In a later analysis, first-cohort TCR clusters were found to tend to co-occur in the approximately 120 validation repertoires. In vitro assays verified that three CMV-associated chains recognized CMV antigens specifically.

The chain joins TRBV7-2 to TRBJ2-3; maybe TRBD2 (6 bases). The sequenced sample consisted of PBMCs. The sequence came from a woman under 30 in good health and CMV-seronegative. DNA of the CDR3: TGTGCCAGCAGCCGCAGACTAGTAGCAGATACGCAGTATTTT. Translated, it gives CASSRRLVADTQYF.